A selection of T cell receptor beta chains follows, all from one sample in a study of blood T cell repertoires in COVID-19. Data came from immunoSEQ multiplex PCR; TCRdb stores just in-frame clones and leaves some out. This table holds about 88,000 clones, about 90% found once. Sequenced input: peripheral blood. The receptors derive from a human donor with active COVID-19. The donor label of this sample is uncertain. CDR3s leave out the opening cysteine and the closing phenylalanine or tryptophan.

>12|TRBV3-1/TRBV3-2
ASSQDRENTEAF
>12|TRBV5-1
ASSSRTGVHEQY
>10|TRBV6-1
ASSEARTEAF
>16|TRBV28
ASSSQGRPGHPQETQY
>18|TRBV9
ASSPRGSGLAGSSYNEQF
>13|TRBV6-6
ASSQAGGLGNTIY
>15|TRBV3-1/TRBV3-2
ASSQAFVGATGNTIY
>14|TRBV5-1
ASSLPINQVQETQY
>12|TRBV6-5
ASRPPGQGYGYT
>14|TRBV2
ASSYRGISSYNEQF
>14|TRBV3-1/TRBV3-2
ASSRIGGPTTETQY
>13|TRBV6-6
ASRSEVKPQETQY
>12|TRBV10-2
ASSEGGASYEQY
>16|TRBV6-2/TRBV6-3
ASSYSNLQGARNSPLH
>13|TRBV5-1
ASEGGQGFYNEQF
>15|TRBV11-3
ASSLGTTGDGANVLT
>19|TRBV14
ASSQVEWTGEILYSYNEQF
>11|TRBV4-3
ASSQDRGQPQH
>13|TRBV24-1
ATRGQGSSYNEQF
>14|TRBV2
ASSEGQGAHGTEAF
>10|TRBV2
ASSDENYGYT
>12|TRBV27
ASSSSSYNSPLH
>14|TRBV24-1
ATSDSYRDSYNEQF
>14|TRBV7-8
ASSLVGQGGSGELF
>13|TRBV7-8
ASSRGRGSTYEQY
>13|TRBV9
ASSVTTGGLNEQF
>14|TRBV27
ASSRTGGGASDTQY
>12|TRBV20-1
SASGFRGNQPQH
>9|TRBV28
ASSLAQKLF
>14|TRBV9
ASSVFGTGNFGELF
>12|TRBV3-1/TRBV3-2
ASSPRTGGNGYT
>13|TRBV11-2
ASSPNRIENEKLF
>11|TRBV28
ASLSGGEETQY
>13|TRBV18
ASSPGQGALYEQY
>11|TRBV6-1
ASSETGELEQY
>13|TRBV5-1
ASSSDYRVGGIQY
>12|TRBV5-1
ASSFTGFLTEAF
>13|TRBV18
ASSPRKGLGYEQY
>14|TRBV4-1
ASSQAPARDTDTQY
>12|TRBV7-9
ASSFEQAYYGYT